The present TCR beta chain was sequenced within a study of cytomegalovirus exposure and HLA in healthy donors. The study, taken as a whole, reports: Later analysis showed most CMV-associated TCR beta chains appearing HLA-restricted. TCR association rates varied by HLA locus in a later analysis, with DRB1 highest and HLA-C lowest.

For this clone: Its antigen is undetermined.

Trimming left V 4 bases short and J 5 bases short, with 14 bases between. CDR3 length equals 14 residues. The germline V gene encodes CDR1 ENHRY and CDR2 SYGVKD. The primer mix had 60 Vbeta and 13 Jbeta primers. TCRdb's copy holds only in-frame clones and misses some; the assay was immunoSEQ multiplex PCR. The repertoire holds approximately 150,000 clones, with roughly 87% as singletons. This sequence was found in a woman in her thirties or forties in good health and CMV-seronegative. The sequenced sample consisted of PBMCs. V usage is TRBV10-3 and J usage is TRBJ1-1; perhaps TRBD1 as D (6 bases). The CDR3 is CAISATGTETEAFF. In DNA form, the CDR3 reads TGTGCCATCAGTGCCACAGGGACGGAAACTGAAGCTTTCTTT.